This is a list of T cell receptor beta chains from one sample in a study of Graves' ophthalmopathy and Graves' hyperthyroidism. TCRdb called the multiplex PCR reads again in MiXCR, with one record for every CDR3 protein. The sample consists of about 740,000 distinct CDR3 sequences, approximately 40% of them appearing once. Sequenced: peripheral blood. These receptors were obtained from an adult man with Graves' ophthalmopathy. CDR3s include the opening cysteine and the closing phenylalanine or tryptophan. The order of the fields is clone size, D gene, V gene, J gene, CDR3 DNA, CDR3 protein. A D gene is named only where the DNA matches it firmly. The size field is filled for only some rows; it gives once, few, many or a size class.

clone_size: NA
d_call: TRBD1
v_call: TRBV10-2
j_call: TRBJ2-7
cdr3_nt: TGCGCCAGCAGTGATCTCAGGGGGTCTTACTCCTACGAGCAGTACTTC
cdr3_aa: CASSDLRGSYSYEQYF

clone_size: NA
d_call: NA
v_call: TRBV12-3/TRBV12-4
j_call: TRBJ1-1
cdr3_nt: TGTGCCAGCAGTTTCAACAGTGCTGGCACTGAAGCTTTCTTT
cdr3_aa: CASSFNSAGTEAFF

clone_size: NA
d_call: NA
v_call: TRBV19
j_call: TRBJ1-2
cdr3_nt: TGTGCCAGTAGTATCCCGCAGGTTTCGTATGGCTACACCTTC
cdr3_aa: CASSIPQVSYGYTF

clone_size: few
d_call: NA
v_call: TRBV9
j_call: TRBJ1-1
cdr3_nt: TGTGCCAGCAGCCCCTCAAGGGGGTTGAACACTGAAGCTTTCTTT
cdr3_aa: CASSPSRGLNTEAFF

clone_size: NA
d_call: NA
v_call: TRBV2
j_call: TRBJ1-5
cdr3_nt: TGTGCCAGCAAACGGGGGGGGCCGGTGGTCCAGCCCCAGCATTTT
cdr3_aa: CASKRGGPVVQPQHF

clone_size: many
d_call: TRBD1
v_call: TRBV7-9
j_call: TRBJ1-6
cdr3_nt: TGTGCCAGCAGCTTAGTAGGGACAGCAGATTCACCCCTCCACTTT
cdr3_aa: CASSLVGTADSPLHF

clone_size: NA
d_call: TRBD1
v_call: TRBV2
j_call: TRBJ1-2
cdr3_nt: TGTGCCAGTTTGGGACAGGCTCTGTATGGCTACACCTTC
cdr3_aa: CASLGQALYGYTF

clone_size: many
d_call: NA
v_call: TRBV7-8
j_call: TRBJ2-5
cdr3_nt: TGTGCCTGGAGCGACCCTAGGAGGGTAGAGACCCAGTACTTC
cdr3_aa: CAWSDPRRVETQYF

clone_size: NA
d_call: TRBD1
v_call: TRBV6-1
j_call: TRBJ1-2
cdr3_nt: TGTGCCAGCGTAAGAGGGACAGCCTATGGCTACACCTTC
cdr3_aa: CASVRGTAYGYTF

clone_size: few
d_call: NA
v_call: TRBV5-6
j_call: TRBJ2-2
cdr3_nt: TGTGCCAGCAGCTTGTCGCAGGGTTTACGCACCGGGGAGCTGTTTTTT
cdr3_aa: CASSLSQGLRTGELFF

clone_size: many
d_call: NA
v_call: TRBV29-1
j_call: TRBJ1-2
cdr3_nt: TGCAGCGGTGAGGGGACGCGAGGCTACACCTTC
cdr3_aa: CSGEGTRGYTF

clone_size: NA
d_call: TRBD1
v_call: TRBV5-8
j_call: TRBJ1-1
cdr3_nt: TGTGCCAGCTCACAGGGGCTCGTGACTTTCTTT
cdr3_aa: CASSQGLVTFF

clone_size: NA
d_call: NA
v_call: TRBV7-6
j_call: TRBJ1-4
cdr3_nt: TGTGCCAGCAGCTTAGCGTCCGAAAAACTGTTTTTT
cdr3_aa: CASSLASEKLFF

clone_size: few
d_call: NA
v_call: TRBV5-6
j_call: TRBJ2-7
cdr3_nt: TGTGCCAGCAGCTTGGACGTGGGGCGCGGTTCCTACGAGCAGTACTTC
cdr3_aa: CASSLDVGRGSYEQYF

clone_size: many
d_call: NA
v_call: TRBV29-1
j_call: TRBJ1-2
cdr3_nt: TGCAGCGTTGAGGTGGATGGCTACACCTTC
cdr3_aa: CSVEVDGYTF

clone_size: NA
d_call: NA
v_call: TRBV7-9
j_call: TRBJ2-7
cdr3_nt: TGTGCCAGCAGCTTGGGGGATAATTTCTACGAGCAGTACTTC
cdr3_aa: CASSLGDNFYEQYF

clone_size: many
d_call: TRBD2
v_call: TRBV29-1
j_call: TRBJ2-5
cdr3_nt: TGCAGCGTCCTCGGGACTAGCGGGAGACAAGAGACCCAGTACTTC
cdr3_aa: CSVLGTSGRQETQYF

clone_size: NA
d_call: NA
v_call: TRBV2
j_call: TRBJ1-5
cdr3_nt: TGTGCCAGCAGGGTCGGCAATCAGCCCCAGCATTTT
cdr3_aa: CASRVGNQPQHF

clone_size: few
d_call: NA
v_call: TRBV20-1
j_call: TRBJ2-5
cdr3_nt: TGCAGTGCTGGGCGACCGATGGGCCAAGAGACCCAGTACTTC
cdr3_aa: CSAGRPMGQETQYF

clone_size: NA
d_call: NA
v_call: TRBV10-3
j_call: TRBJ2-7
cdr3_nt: TGTGCCATCAATGAGTCGTGGGGCCCGAACTACGAGCAGTACTTC
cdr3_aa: CAINESWGPNYEQYF

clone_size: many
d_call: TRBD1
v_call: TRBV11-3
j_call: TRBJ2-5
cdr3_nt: TGTGCCAGCAGCTTAGCCGGGACAGGGCGTGAAGAGACCCAGTACTTC
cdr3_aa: CASSLAGTGREETQYF

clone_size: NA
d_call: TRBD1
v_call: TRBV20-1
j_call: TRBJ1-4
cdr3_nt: TGCAGTGCACCCCCCGGGACAGGGGCTCTTGGAAAACTGTTTTTT
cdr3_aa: CSAPPGTGALGKLFF

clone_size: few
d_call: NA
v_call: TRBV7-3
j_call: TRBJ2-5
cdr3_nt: TGTGCCAGCAGCTTAACCAGTGTGGAGACCCAGTACTTC
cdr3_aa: CASSLTSVETQYF

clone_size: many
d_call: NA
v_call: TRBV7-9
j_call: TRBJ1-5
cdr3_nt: TGTGCCAGCAGCTCAGGGAATCAGCCCCAGCATTTT
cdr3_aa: CASSSGNQPQHF

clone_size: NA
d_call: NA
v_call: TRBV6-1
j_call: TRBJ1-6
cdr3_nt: TGTGCCAGCAGTTACGGAGGGACTATCCGGGCCACTTCACCCCTCCACTTT
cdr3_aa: CASSYGGTIRATSPLHF

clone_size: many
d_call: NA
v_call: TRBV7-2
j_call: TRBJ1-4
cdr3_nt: TGTGCCAGCAGCTTAGGCGGGAGGATAGGTGAAAAACTGTTTTTT
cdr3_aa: CASSLGGRIGEKLFF

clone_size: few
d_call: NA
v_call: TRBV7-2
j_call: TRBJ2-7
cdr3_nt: TGTGCCAGCAGTTTTGTTGGTCGGACCTACGAGCAGTACTTC
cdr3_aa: CASSFVGRTYEQYF

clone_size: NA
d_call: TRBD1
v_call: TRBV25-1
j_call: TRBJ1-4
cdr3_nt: TGTGCCAGCAGTGAAACGGGACAGGGGGATAATGAAAAACTGTTTTTT
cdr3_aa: CASSETGQGDNEKLFF

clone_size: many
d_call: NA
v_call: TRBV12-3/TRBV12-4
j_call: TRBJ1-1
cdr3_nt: TGTGCCAGCAGTTTCGGGACGAACACTGAAGCTTTCTTT
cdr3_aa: CASSFGTNTEAFF

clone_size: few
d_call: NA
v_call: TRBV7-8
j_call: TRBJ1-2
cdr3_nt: TGTGCCAGCAGCTTAGGGGGCCTAAACTATGGCTACACCTTC
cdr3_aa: CASSLGGLNYGYTF

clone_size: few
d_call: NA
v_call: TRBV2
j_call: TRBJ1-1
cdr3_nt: TGTGCCAGCAGTTATTCGGGGTATCTTGAAGCTTTCTTT
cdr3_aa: CASSYSGYLEAFF

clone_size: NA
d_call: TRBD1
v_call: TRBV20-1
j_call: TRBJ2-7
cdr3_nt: TGCAGTGCTCAGAGAGAGGACAGGGGTTACAATGAGCAGTACTTC
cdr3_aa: CSAQREDRGYNEQYF

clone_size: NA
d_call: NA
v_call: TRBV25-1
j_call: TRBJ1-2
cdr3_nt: TGTGCCAGCAGTTTGGTGGAAAGAAGCCTCTATGGCTACACCTTC
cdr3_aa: CASSLVERSLYGYTF

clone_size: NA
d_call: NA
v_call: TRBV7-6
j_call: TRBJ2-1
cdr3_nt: TGTGCCAGCAGCTCGAACAATGAGCAGTTCTTC
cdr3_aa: CASSSNNEQFF

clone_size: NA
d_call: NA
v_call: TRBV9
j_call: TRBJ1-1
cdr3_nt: TGTGCCAGCAGAGATCTAAGGGGGAACACTGAAGCTTTCTTT
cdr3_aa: CASRDLRGNTEAFF

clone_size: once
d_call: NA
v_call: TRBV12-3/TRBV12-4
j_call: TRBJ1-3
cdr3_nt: TGTGCCAGCAGTTTAGGAGGGCCGAACACCATATATTTT
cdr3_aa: CASSLGGPNTIYF

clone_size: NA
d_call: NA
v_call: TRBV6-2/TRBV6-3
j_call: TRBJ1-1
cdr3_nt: TGTGCCAGCAGGAAAGCTGGGGGCACTGAAGCTTTCTTT
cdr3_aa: CASRKAGGTEAFF

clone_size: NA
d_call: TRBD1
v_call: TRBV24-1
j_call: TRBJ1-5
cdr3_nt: TGTGCCACCAGTGCTACACCGGGACAGAGCAATCAGCCCCAGCATTTT
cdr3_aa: CATSATPGQSNQPQHF

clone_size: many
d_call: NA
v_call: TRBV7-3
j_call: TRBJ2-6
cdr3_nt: TGTGCCAGCAGCTTAAACGCAGGGACCTCTGGGGCCAACGTCCTGACTTTC
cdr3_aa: CASSLNAGTSGANVLTF

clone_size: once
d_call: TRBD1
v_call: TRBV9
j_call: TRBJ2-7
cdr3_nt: TGTGCCAGCAGCCCAACCTGGACAGGGGCCTACGAGCAGTACTTC
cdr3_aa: CASSPTWTGAYEQYF

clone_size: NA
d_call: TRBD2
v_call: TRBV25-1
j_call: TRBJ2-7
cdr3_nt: TGTGCCAGCAGCACACCCTCTGGCGGGAGGGCCGACGAGCAGTACTTC
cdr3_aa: CASSTPSGGRADEQYF

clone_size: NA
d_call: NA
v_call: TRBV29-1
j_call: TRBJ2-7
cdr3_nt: TGCAGCGTTAATCAGGGAGAAAGGCAGTACTTC
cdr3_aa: CSVNQGERQYF

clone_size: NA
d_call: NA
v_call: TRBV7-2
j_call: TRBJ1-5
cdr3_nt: TGTGCCAGCAGCTCCGACAGGTCTGGGCCCCAGCATTTT
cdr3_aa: CASSSDRSGPQHF

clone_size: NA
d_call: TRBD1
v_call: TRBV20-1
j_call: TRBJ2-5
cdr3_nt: TGCAGTGCTAGAGAATCGACAGGGGAAGAGTCCCAGTACTTC
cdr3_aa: CSARESTGEESQYF

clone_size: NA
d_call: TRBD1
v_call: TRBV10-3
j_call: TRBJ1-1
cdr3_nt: TGTGCCATCAGTACAGGGGCGATGAACACTGAAGCTTTCTTT
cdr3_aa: CAISTGAMNTEAFF

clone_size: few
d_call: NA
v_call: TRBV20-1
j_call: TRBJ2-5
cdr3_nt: TGCAGTGCTAAGACAGAGACCCAGTACTTC
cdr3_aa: CSAKTETQYF

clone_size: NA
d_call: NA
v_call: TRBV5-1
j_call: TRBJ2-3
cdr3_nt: TGCGCCAGCGTAGGTACTGACACAGATACGCAGTATTTT
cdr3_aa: CASVGTDTDTQYF

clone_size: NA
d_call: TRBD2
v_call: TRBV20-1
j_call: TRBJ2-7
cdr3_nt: TGCAGTGCTAGAGCCGGGACTAGTTGGGAGCAGTACTTC
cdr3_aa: CSARAGTSWEQYF

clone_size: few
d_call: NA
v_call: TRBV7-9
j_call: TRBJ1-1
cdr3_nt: TGTGCCAGCAGCAAGTTTCGGGGTACTGAAGCTTTCTTT
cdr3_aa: CASSKFRGTEAFF